This T cell receptor beta chain was sequenced for a study of blood T cell repertoires in COVID-19. About the study: Collection of acute and convalescent COVID-19 samples took place in the United States, Italy and Spain.

Original methodology: The authors estimated nucleated cell counts from reference gene primer amplification. Data came from immunoSEQ multiplex PCR; TCRdb stores just in-frame clones and leaves some out. The V and J calls and the clone size are those of that table, but D and trimming were determined from the DNA. The table lists about 440,000 clones, 90% of them singletons. Cohort 3 donors counted as recovered after two negative PCRs, clearance, or resolved symptoms. Trimming removed 3 bases at V and 0 bases at J, with 11 bases between. Germline loops: CDR1 MDHEN, CDR2 SYDVKM. The CDR3 is made up of 16 amino acids.

The J gene is TRBJ1-4, the V gene TRBV28, with a possible D match to TRBD1 (5 bases). This receptor was identified in a man aged 18 to 35 who had recovered from COVID-19. Sequencing was carried out using PBMCs or T cells enriched from blood (not recorded which). CDR3 nucleotide sequence: TGTGCCAGCAGTTTTCAGGGCGCCTCAACTAATGAAAAACTGTTTTTT. It specifies CASSFQGASTNEKLFF.